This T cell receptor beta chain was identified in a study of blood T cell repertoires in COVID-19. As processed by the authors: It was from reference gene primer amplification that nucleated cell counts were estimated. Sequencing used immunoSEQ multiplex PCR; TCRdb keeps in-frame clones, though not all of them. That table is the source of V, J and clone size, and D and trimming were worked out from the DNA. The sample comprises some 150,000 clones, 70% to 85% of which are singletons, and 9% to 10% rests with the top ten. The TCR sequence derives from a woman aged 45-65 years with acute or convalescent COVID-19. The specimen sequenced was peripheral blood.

Here the CDR3 DNA reads TGTGCCACCAGCAGAGACTTGGACACCTACACAGATACGCAGTATTTT. Translated: CATSRDLDTYTDTQYF. V is TRBV15 and J is TRBJ2-3; a possible D gene is TRBD1 (5 bases). CDR1 is LNHNV, CDR2 YYDKDF, per germline (reference sequence). The CDR3 runs 16 residues. Trimming left V 0 bases short and J 2 bases short, with 12 bases between.